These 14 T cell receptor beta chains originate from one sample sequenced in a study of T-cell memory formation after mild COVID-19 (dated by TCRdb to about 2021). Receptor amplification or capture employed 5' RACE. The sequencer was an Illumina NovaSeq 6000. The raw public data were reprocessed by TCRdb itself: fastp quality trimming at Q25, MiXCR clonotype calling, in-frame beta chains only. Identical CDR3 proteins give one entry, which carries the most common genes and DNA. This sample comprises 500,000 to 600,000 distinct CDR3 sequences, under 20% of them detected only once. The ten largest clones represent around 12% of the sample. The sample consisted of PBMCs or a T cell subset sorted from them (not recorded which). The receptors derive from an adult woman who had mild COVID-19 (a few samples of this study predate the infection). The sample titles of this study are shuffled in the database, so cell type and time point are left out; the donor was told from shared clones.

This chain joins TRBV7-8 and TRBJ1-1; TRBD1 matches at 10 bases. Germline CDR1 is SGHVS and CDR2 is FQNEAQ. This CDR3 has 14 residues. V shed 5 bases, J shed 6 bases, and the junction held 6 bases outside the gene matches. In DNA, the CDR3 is TGTGCCAGCAGCCCTCACGGACAGGGGGCTGAAGCTTTCTTT. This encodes CASSPHGQGAEAFF.

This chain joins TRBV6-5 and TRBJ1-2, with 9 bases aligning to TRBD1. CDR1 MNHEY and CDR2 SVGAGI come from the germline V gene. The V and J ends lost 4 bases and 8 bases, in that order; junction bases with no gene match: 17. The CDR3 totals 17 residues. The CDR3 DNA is TGTGCCAGCAGTTCCCATTCCGTGGACAGGGGTGGAATGGGCTACACCTTC. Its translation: CASSSHSVDRGGMGYTF.

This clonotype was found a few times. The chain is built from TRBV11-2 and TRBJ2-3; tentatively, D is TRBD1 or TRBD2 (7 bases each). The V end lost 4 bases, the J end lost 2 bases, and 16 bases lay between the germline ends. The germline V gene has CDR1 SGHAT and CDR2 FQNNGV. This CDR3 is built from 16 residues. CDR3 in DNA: TGTGCCAGCAGCTCCTCCCAGGGGGGGTCCACAGATACGCAGTATTTT. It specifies CASSSSQGGSTDTQYF.

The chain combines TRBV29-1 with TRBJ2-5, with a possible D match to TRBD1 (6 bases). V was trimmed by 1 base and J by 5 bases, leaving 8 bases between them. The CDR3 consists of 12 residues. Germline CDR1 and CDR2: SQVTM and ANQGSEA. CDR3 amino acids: CSVEGGRETQYF. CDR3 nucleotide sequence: TGCAGCGTTGAAGGGGGGCGGGAGACCCAGTACTTC.

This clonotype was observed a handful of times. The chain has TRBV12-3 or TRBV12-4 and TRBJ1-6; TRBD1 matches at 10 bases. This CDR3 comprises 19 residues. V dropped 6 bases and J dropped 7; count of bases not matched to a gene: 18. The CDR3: CASRLSGDRGPEGNSPLHF. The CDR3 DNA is TGTGCCAGCAGATTATCCGGGGACAGGGGCCCCGAGGGAAATTCACCCCTCCACTTT.

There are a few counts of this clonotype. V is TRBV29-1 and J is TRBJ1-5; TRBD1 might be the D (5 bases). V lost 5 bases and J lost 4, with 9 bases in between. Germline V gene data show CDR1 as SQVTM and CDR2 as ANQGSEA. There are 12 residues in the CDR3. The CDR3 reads CSVQGENQPQHF. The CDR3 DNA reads TGCAGCGTTCAGGGTGAAAATCAGCCCCAGCATTTT.

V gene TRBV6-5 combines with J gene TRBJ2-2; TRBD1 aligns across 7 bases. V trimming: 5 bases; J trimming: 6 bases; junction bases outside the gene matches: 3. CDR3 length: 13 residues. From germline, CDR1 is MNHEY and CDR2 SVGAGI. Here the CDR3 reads CASSRDSAGELFF. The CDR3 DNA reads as TGTGCCAGCAGTCGGGACAGTGCCGGGGAGCTGTTTTTT.

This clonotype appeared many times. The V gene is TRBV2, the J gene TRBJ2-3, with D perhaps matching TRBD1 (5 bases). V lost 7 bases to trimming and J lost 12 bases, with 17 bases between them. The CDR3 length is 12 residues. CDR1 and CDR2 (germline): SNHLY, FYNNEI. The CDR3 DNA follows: TGTGCCAGCAACAGACAGACCCAGGATCAGTATTTT. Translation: CASNRQTQDQYF.

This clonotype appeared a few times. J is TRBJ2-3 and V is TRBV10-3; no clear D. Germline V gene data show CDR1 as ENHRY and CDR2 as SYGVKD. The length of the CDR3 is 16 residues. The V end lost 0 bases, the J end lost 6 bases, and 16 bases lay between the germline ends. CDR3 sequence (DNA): TGTGCCATCAGTGAGTCGTCGTGGGGAAGGTCCGATACGCAGTATTTT. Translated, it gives CAISESSWGRSDTQYF.

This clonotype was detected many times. CDR3 sequence reads: CSAQDRGQGTDTQYF. CDR3 nucleotide sequence: TGCAGTGCCCAAGACAGGGGGCAGGGCACAGATACGCAGTATTTT. The chain carries TRBV20-1 and TRBJ2-3; 10 bases are a match to TRBD1. This CDR3 has 15 amino acids. Germline lookup yields CDR1 DFQATT and CDR2 SNEGSKA (reference sequence). The V gene end was trimmed by 6 bases and the J gene end by 1 base; junction bases not matched to a gene: 7.

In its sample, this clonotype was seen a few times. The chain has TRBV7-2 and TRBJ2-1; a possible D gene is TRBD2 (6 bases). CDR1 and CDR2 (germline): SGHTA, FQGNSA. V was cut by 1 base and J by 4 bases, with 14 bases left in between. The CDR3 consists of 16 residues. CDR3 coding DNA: TGTGCCAGCAGCTTAGTGGCTAGCGTCCTTTACAATGAGCAGTTCTTC. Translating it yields CASSLVASVLYNEQFF.

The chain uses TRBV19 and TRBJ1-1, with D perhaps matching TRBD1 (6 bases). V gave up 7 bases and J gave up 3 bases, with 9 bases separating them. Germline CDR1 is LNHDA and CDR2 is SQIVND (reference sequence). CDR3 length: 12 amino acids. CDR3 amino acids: CASMRGYTEAFF. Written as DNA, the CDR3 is TGTGCCAGTATGAGGGGGTACACTGAAGCTTTCTTT.

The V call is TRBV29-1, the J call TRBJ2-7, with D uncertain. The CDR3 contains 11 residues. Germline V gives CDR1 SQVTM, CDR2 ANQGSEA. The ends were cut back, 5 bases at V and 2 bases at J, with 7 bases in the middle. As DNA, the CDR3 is TGCAGCGTTAGGTCCACCTACGAGCAGTACTTC. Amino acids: CSVRSTYEQYF.

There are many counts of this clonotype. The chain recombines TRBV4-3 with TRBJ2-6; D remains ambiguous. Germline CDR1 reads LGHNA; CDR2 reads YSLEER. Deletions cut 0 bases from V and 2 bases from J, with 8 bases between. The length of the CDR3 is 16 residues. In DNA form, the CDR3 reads TGCGCCAGCAGCCAAGATCCGGCAGCTGGGGCCAACGTCCTGACTTTC. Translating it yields CASSQDPAAGANVLTF.